The next 15 T cell receptor beta chains were all read from a single sample in a study of T cell changes during pregnancy in multiple sclerosis. Profiling relied on immunoSEQ multiplex PCR, and the TCRdb table lists in-frame clones only, not all of them. The sample lists about 120,000 clones; 85% to 95% were seen once. This material consisted of peripheral blood, taken before pregnancy. These receptors were collected from a female donor with multiple sclerosis, enrolled in a pregnancy study.

The chain carries TRBV10-3 and TRBJ1-4, with TRBD1 matching 7 bases. Per the germline V gene, CDR1 is ENHRY and CDR2 is SYGVKD. The CDR3 spans 11 residues. V lost 8 bases to trimming and J lost 7 bases; unmatched junction nucleotides: 1. In nucleotides, the CDR3 is TGTGCCATCGGGGACAGTGAAAAACTGTTTTTT. Amino acids: CAIGDSEKLFF.

The CDR3 loop reads CASSQDTTGEETQYF. The CDR3 bases are TGCGCCAGCAGCCAGGATACTACAGGTGAAGAGACCCAGTACTTC. This chain joins TRBV4-1 and TRBJ2-5; D might be TRBD1 (5 bases). V gave up 3 bases and J gave up 3 bases, with 14 bases separating them. The germline gives CDR1 MGHRA, CDR2 YSYEKL. The CDR3 is 15 amino acids.

V gene TRBV6-1 combines with J gene TRBJ1-2; maybe TRBD1 (6 bases). Trimming took 3 bases from V and 2 from J, leaving 13 bases between them. Germline-derived CDR1 and CDR2 are MNHNS and SASEGT. CDR3 length equals 15 residues. The DNA for the CDR3 is TGTGCCAGCAGTGACCCCGGGACACCGAACTATGGCTACACCTTC. Its translation: CASSDPGTPNYGYTF.

This chain connects TRBV18 to TRBJ2-7, with 7 bases that match TRBD1. The germline CDR1 and CDR2 sequences are KGHSH and LQKENI. The CDR3 is 15 residues long. Trimming removed 6 bases from V and 5 bases from J; junction bases left unmatched: 13. Here the CDR3 reads CASSPTGTAGHEQYF. For the CDR3, the DNA is TGTGCCAGCTCTCCTACCGGGACAGCTGGCCACGAGCAGTACTTC.

The chain has TRBV5-1 and TRBJ2-7, with D perhaps TRBD2 (5 bases). The CDR3 sequence is 15 residues long. V lost 4 bases and J 3 bases, leaving 17 bases between the germline ends. Germline V lookup: CDR1 SGHRS, CDR2 YFSETQ. CDR3 nucleotide sequence: TGCGCCAGCAGCCCTGTTGGAGGACGGCACTACGAGCAGTACTTC. Residues: CASSPVGGRHYEQYF.

V usage is TRBV27 and J usage is TRBJ2-1; TRBD1 matches at 8 bases. This CDR3 comprises 18 residues. V dropped 4 bases and J dropped 3; count of bases not matched to a gene: 14. The germline V gene has CDR1 MNHEY and CDR2 SMNVEV (reference sequence). CDR3 in DNA: TGTGCCAGCAGTTCTATCTCTAACGGGACAGGCTTCTACAATGAGCAGTTCTTC. This gives the protein CASSSISNGTGFYNEQFF.

The chain uses TRBV6-5 and TRBJ1-1; no reliable D call. Germline V CDR1 and CDR2: MNHEY, SVGAGI. V was pared by 3 bases and J by 1 base, with 9 bases between. This CDR3 region has 14 residues. The CDR3, as DNA: TGTGCCAGCAGTTATAGGCAGGCGAACACTGAAGCTTTCTTT. Its translation: CASSYRQANTEAFF.

The chain links TRBV6-1 to TRBJ2-1, with 11 bases lining up with TRBD2. Germline lookup yields CDR1 MNHNS and CDR2 SASEGT. V lost 5 bases and J lost 3; bases outside the gene matches: 3. This CDR3 has 15 amino acids. In DNA form, the CDR3 reads TGTGCCAGCAGTACGGGACTAGCGGACTACAATGAGCAGTTCTTC. Its translation is CASSTGLADYNEQFF.

The J gene is TRBJ2-7, the V gene TRBV6-5; TRBD2 agrees at 8 bases. This CDR3 spans 15 amino acids. The V segment lost 0 bases and the J segment 3 bases; nucleotides outside the gene matches: 4. The germline gives CDR1 MNHEY, CDR2 SVGAGI. Written as DNA, the CDR3 is TGTGCCAGCAGTTACTCGAGCGGGAGCGGCTACGAGCAGTACTTC. This gives the protein CASSYSSGSGYEQYF.

The V gene is TRBV5-1, the J gene TRBJ2-3, with D uncertain. Germline V CDR1 and CDR2: SGHRS, YFSETQ. Trimming pared 4 bases from V and 0 bases from J, leaving 15 bases between. The CDR3 runs to 16 residues. CDR3 loop: CASSPTAQSSTDTQYF. The CDR3 region has the DNA TGCGCCAGCAGCCCTACGGCACAGAGTAGCACAGATACGCAGTATTTT.

The chain combines TRBV5-5 with TRBJ2-1; D remains unclear. V was clipped by 7 bases and J by 3 bases, with 8 bases between them. CDR3 length: 12 amino acids. Germline-derived CDR1 and CDR2 are SGHKS and YYEKEE (reference sequence). As DNA, the CDR3 is TGTGCCAGCGGGCTTGACTACAATGAGCAGTTCTTC. Translation gives CASGLDYNEQFF.

The chain combines TRBV28 with TRBJ2-7; D is perhaps TRBD2 (7 bases). V dropped 3 bases and J dropped 6 bases, with 15 bases sitting between them. The CDR3 extends over 14 amino acids. Germline CDR1 reads MDHEN; CDR2 reads SYDVKM. The CDR3 here is CASSFSGAGVEQYF. The CDR3 DNA follows: TGTGCCAGCAGTTTCTCAGGGGCGGGAGTCGAGCAGTACTTC.

This sequence joins TRBV7-2 and TRBJ2-1; D is possibly TRBD1 (5 bases). CDR3 length equals 19 residues. Germline V lookup: CDR1 SGHTA, CDR2 FQGNSA. V was trimmed by 5 bases and J by 4 bases, leaving 27 bases between them. In nucleotides, the CDR3 is TGTGCCAGCAGCCTGCCCCACCGTGCCGTTCCGCGACAGTACAATGAGCAGTTCTTC. Encoded protein: CASSLPHRAVPRQYNEQFF.

The chain joins TRBV30 to TRBJ2-7, with 10 bases fitting TRBD2. Germline lookup yields CDR1 GTSNPN and CDR2 SVGIG (reference sequence). CDR3 length equals 14 residues. The V gene end was trimmed by 4 bases and the J gene end by 0 bases; junction bases not matched to a gene: 3. The CDR3 DNA follows: TGTGCCTGGAATAGCGGGAGGCTCTCCTACGAGCAGTACTTC. Residues: CAWNSGRLSYEQYF.

J is TRBJ2-1 and V is TRBV5-1; a possible D gene is TRBD1 (6 bases). The CDR3 spans 16 residues. V lost 4 bases and J 0 bases, leaving 14 bases between the germline ends. From germline, CDR1 is SGHRS and CDR2 YFSETQ. In DNA, the CDR3 is TGCGCCAGCAGCCGTAATCAGGGGAGCTCCTACAATGAGCAGTTCTTC. Translating it yields CASSRNQGSSYNEQFF.